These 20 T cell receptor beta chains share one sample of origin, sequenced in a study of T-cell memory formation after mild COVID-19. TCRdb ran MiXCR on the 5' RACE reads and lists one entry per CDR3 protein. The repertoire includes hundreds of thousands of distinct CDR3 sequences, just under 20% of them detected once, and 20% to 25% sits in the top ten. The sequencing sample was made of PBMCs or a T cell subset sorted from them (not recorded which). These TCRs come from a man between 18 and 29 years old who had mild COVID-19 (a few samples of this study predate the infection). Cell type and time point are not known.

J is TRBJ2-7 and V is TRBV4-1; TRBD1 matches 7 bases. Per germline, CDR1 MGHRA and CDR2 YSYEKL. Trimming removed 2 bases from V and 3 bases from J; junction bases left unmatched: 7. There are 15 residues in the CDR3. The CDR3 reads CASSQRDRVGYEQYF. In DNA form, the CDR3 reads TGCGCCAGCAGCCAACGAGACAGGGTCGGCTACGAGCAGTACTTC.

CDR3 coding DNA: TGTGCCAGCAGCCTTGAGGGGGTACGTAATGAAGCTTTCTTT. It translates to CASSLEGVRNEAFF. The rearrangement joins TRBV12-3 or TRBV12-4 to TRBJ1-1; D may be TRBD1 (6 bases). The length of the CDR3 is 14 residues. V was pared by 6 bases and J by 7 bases, with 18 bases between.

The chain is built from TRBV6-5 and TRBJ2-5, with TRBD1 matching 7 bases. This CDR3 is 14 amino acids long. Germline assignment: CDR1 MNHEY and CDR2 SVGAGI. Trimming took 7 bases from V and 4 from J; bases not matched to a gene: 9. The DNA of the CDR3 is TGTGCCAGCACGAAATACAGGGGTAGAGAGACCCAGTACTTC. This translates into CASTKYRGRETQYF.

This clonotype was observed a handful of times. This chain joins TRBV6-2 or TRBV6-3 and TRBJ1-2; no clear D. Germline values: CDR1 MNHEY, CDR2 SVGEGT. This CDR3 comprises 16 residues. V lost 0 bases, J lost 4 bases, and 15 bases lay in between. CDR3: CASSYSSGRDLYGYTF. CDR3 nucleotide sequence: TGTGCCAGCAGTTACTCTTCAGGAAGGGATCTCTATGGCTACACCTTC.

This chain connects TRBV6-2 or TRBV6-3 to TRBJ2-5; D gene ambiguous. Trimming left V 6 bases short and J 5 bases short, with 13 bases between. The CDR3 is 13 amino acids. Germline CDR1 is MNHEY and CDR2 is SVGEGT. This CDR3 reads CASRVWLEETQYF. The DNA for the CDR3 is TGTGCCAGCAGGGTGTGGCTAGAGGAGACCCAGTACTTC.

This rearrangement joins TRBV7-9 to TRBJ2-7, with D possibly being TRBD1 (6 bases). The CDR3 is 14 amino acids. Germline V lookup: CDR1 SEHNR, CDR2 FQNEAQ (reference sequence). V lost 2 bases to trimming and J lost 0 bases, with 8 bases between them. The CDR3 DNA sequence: TGTGCCAGCAGCTTAATGGACAGCTCCTACGAGCAGTACTTC. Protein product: CASSLMDSSYEQYF.

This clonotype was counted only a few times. The CDR3 is CASSPRTGSNNSPLHF. CDR3 DNA: TGTGCCAGCAGCCCCAGGACAGGGTCAAATAATTCACCCCTCCACTTT. The gene calls are TRBV11-2 and TRBJ1-6; 8 positions agree with TRBD1. CDR3 length: 16 residues. Trimming at V came to 5 bases and at J to 5 bases, leaving 8 bases not matched to a gene. Looked up from germline, CDR1 is SGHAT and CDR2 is FQNNGV. The full variable domain, rest sourced from reference TRBV11-2 and TRBJ1-6, is EAGVAQSPRYKIIEKRQSVAFWCNPISGHATLYWYQQILGQGPKLLIQFQNNGVVDDSQLPKDRFSAERLKGVDSTLKIQPAKLEDSAVYLCASSPRTGSNNSPLHFGNGTRLTVT.

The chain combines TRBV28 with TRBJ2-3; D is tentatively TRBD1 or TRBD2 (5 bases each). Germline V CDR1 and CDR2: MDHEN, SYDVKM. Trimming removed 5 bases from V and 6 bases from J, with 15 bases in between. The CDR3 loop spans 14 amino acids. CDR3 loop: CASSQRDLEDTQYF. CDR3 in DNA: TGTGCCAGCAGTCAAAGGGACCTCGAGGATACGCAGTATTTT.

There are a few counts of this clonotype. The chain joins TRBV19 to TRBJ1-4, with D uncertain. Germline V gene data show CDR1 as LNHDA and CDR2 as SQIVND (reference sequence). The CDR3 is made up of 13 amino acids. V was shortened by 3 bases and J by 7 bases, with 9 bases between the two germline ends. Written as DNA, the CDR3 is TGTGCCAGTAGTATTATGTTCCCTGAAAAACTGTTTTTT. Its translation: CASSIMFPEKLFF.

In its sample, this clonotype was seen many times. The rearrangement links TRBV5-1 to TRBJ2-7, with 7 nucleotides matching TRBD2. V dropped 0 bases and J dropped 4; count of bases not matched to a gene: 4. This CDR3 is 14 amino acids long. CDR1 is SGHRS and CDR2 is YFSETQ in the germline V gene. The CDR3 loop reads CASSLAASGYEQYF. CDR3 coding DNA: TGCGCCAGCAGCTTGGCCGCTAGCGGATACGAGCAGTACTTC.

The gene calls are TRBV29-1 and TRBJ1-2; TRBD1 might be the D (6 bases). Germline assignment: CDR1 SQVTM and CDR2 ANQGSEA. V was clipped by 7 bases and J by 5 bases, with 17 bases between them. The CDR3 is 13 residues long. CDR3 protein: CSGGDTTRYGYTF. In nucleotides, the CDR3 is TGCAGCGGGGGGGACACAACCCGTTATGGCTACACCTTC.

The CDR3: CASSSGTGPSYEQYF. CDR3 sequence (DNA): TGTGCCAGCAGCTCCGGGACAGGGCCTTCCTACGAGCAGTACTTC. The chain links TRBV7-7 to TRBJ2-7, with 9 bases lining up with TRBD1. CDR1 is SSHAT and CDR2 is FNYEAQ in the germline V gene (reference sequence). V lost 4 bases to trimming and J lost 1 base; unmatched junction nucleotides: 5. This CDR3 spans 15 amino acids.

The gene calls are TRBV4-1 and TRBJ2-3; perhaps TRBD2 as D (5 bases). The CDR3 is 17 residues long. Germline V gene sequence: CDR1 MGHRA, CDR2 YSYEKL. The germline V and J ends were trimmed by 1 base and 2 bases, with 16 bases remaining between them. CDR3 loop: CASSQGAAKTLTDTQYF. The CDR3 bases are TGCGCCAGCAGCCAAGGAGCGGCAAAAACACTCACAGATACGCAGTATTTT.

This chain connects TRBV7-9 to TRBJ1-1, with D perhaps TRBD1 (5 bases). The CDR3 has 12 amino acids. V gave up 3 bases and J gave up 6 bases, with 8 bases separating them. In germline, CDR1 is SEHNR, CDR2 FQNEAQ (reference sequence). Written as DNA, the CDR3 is TGTGCCAGCAGCTTTCGGGGCCCTGAAGCTTTCTTT. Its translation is CASSFRGPEAFF.

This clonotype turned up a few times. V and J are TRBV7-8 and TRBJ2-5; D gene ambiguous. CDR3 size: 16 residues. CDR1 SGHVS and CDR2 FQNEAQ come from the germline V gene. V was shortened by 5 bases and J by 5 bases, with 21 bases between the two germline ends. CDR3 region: CASSDRGRGHRETQYF. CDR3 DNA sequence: TGTGCCAGCAGCGACCGCGGCCGAGGTCATAGGGAGACCCAGTACTTC.

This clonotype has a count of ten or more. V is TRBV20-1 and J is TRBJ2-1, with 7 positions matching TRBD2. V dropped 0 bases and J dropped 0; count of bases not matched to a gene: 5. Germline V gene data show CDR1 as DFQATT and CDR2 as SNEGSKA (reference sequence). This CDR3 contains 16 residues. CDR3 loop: CSARDNSGGSYNEQFF. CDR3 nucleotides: TGCAGTGCTAGAGATAACTCGGGAGGCTCCTACAATGAGCAGTTCTTC.

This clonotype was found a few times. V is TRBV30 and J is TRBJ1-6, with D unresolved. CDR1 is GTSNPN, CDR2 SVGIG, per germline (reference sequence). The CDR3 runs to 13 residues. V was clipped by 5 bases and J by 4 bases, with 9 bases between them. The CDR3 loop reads CAWDLGYNSPLHF. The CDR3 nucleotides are TGTGCCTGGGACCTCGGGTATAATTCACCCCTCCACTTT.

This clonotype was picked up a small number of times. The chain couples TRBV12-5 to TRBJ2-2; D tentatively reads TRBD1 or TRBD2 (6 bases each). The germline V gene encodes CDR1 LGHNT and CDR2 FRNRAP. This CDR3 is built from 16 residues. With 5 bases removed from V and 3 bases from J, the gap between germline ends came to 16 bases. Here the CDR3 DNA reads TGTGCTAGTGGTCCCCAGTCCGGGGGCTACACCGGGGAGCTGTTTTTT. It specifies CASGPQSGGYTGELFF.

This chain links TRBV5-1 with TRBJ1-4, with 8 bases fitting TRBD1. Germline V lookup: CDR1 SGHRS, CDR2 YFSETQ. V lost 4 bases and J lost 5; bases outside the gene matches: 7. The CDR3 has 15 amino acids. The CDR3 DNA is TGCGCCAGCAGCCCCCGGGACAGGCGGAATGAAAAACTGTTTTTT. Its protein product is CASSPRDRRNEKLFF.

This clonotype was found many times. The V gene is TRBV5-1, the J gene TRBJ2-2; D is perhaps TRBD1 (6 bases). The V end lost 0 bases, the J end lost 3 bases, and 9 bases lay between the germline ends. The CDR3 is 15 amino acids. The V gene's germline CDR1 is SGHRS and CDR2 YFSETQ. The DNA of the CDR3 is TGCGCCAGCAGCTTGGTTTCAGGGGACACCGGGGAGCTGTTTTTT. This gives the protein CASSLVSGDTGELFF.